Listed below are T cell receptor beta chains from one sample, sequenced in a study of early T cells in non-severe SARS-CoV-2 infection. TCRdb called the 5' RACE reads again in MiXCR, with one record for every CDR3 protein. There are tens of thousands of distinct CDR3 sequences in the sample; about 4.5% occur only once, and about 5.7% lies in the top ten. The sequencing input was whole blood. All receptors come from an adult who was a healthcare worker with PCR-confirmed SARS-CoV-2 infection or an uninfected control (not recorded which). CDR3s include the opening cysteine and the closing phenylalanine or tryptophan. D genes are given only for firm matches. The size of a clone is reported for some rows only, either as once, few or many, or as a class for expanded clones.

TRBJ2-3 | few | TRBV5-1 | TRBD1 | TGCGCCAGCAGCGGGACAGGGTACGATACGCAGTATTTT | CASSGTGYDTQYF
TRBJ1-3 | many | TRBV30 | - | TGTGCCTGGAGTGCGGTTATCTCTGGAAACACCATATATTTT | CAWSAVISGNTIYF
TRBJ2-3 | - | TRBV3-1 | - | TGTGCCAGCAGCCAAGAGAGTGGTTGGGATACGCAGTATTTT | CASSQESGWDTQYF
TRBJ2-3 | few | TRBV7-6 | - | TGTGCCAGCAGCTTAGCCCAGGGGTGGACAGATACGCAGTATTTT | CASSLAQGWTDTQYF
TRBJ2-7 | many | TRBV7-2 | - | TGTGCCAGCAGCTTAGGGTTAGGAGGACACTTCTACGAGCAGTACTTC | CASSLGLGGHFYEQYF
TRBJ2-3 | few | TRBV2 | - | TGTGCCAGCAGTAGGACAGCCGTGACGGATACGCAGTATTTT | CASSRTAVTDTQYF
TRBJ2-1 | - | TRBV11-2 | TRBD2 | TGTGCCAGCAGCTTAGTGGCTAGCGGCTACAATGAGCAGTTCTTC | CASSLVASGYNEQFF
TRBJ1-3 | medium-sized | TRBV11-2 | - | TGTGCCAGCAGCTTCCTCTCTGGAAACACCATATATTTT | CASSFLSGNTIYF
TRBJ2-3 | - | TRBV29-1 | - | TGCAGCGTTGAAGGGGGAGGTACAGATACGCAGTATTTT | CSVEGGGTDTQYF
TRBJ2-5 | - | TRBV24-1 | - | TGTGCCACCAGTGATCCAGCGGGGACAATCGAAGAGACCCAGTACTTC | CATSDPAGTIEETQYF
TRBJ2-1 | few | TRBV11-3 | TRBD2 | TGTGCCAGCAGCTTAGTGGCCGGGACTACACCGTACAATGAGCAGTTCTTC | CASSLVAGTTPYNEQFF
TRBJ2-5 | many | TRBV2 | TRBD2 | TGTGCCAGCACCCGGGAGGCTCAGACCCAGTACTTC | CASTREAQTQYF
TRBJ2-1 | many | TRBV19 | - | TGTGCCAGTAGACTGGACAGATCCTCCTACAATGAGCAGTTCTTC | CASRLDRSSYNEQFF
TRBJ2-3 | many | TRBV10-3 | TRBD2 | TGTGCCACCAAATGGGGGGGGAGCACAGATACGCAGTATTTT | CATKWGGSTDTQYF
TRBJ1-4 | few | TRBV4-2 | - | TGTGCCAGCAGCCAGACGAGTAACAGGATGGGTGAAAAACTGTTTTTT | CASSQTSNRMGEKLFF
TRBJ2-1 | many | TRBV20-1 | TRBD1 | TGCAGGGGGGACAGCTCCAATGAGCAGTTCTTC | CRGDSSNEQFF
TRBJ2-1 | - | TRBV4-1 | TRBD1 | TGCGCCAGCAGCCCCCGGGACAGCTCCTACAATGAGCAGTTCTTC | CASSPRDSSYNEQFF
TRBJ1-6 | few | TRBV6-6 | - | TGTGCCAGCAGCTGGGCAGAGAATTCACCCCTCCACTTT | CASSWAENSPLHF
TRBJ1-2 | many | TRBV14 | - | TGTGCCAGCAGCCCCAGATTGTCGGGTAATGGCTACACCTTC | CASSPRLSGNGYTF
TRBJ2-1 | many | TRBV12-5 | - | TGTGCTAGTGGTTTGGGCCCCCGGAGTTCTTACAATGAGCAGTTCTTC | CASGLGPRSSYNEQFF
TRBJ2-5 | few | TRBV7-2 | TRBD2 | TGTGCCAGCAGCTTATTATCTGCGGGAGGGGATGAGACCCAGTACTTC | CASSLLSAGGDETQYF
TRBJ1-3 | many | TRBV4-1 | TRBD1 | TGCGCCAGCAGCCAAGGACAGGGTAGGTCGTTCGGAAACACCATATATTTT | CASSQGQGRSFGNTIYF
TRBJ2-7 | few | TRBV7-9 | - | TGTGCCAGCAGCCAGAACCGCGACTCCTACGAGCAGTACTTC | CASSQNRDSYEQYF
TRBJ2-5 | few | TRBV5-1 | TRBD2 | TGCGCCAGCAGCTTGGGTAGTAGCGGGGGGCCGGAGACCCAGTACTTC | CASSLGSSGGPETQYF
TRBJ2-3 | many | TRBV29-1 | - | TGCAGCGTTGATGAGCGGAAGAGAGCCACAGATACGCAGTATTTT | CSVDERKRATDTQYF
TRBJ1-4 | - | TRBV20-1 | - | TGCAGTGCTAGCGTGCCCGGCGGGGGGAGAGAAACGCTGTTTTTT | CSASVPGGGRETLFF
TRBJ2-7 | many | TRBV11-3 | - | TGTGCCAGCAGCTTAGTCCCTTCCGGGACGAAATCCTACGAGCAGTACTTC | CASSLVPSGTKSYEQYF
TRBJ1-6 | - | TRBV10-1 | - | TGCGCCAGCAGTGAAGGTGGAGGGAAGAATTCACCCCTCCACTTT | CASSEGGGKNSPLHF
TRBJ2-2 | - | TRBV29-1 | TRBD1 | TGCAGCGCCGACAGGGGTAACACCGGGGAGCTGTTTTTT | CSADRGNTGELFF
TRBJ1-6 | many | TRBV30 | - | TGTGCCTGGAGAACGGGAGTGGGGTATTCACCCCTCCACTTT | CAWRTGVGYSPLHF
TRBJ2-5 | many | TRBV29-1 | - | TGCAGCGGTTCTAGCGCCGAAGAGACCCAGTACTTC | CSGSSAEETQYF
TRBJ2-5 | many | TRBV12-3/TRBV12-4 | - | TGTGCCAGCAGTTTTGGACAGTACCAAGAGACCCAGTACTTC | CASSFGQYQETQYF
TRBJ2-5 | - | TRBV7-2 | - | TGTGCCAGCAGCTTAGGGGTATCTCAGCGGGAGACCCAGTACTTC | CASSLGVSQRETQYF
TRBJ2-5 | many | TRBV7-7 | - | TGTGCCAGCAGCTCGGGGACCCCACAGACCCAGTACTTC | CASSSGTPQTQYF
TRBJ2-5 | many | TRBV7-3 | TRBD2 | TGTGCCAGCAGCTTAATTGCGGGGGACCAAGAGACCCAGTACTTC | CASSLIAGDQETQYF
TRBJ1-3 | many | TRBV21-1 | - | TGTGCCAGCAGCACGGTAATGGCAAACTCTGGAAACACCATATATTTT | CASSTVMANSGNTIYF
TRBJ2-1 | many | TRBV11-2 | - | TGTGCCAGCAGCTTAGACGGGTTTAGCTCCTACAATGAGCAGTTCTTC | CASSLDGFSSYNEQFF
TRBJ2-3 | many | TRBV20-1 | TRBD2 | TGCAGTTCCTTCAGCGGGGCAATCACAGATACGCAGTATTTT | CSSFSGAITDTQYF
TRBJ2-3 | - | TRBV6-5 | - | TGTGCCAGCAGCCCGGCAGGGACCACAGATACGCAGTATTTT | CASSPAGTTDTQYF
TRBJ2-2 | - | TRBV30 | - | TGTGCCTGGAGCGGCGGGTGGTCCTACACCGGGGAGCTGTTTTTT | CAWSGGWSYTGELFF